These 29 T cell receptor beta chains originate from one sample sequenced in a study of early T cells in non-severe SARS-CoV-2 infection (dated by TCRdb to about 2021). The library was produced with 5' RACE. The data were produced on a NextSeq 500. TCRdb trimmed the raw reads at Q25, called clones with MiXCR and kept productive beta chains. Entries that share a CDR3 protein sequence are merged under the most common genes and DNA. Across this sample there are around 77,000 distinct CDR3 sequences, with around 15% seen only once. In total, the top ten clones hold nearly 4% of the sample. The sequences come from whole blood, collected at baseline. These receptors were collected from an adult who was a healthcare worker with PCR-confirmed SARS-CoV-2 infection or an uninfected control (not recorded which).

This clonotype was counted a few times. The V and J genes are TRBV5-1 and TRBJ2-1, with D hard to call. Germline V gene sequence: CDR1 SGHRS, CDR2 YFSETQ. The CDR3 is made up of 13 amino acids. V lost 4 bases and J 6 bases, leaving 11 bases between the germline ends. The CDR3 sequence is CASSTGPTNEQFF. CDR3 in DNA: TGCGCCAGCAGCACCGGCCCTACCAATGAGCAGTTCTTC.

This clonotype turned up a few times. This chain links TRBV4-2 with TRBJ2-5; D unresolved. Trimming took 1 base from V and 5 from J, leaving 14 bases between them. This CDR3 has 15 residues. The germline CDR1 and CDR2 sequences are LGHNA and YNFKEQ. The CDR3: CASSQAARLEETQYF. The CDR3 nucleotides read TGTGCCAGCAGCCAAGCGGCCCGCCTAGAGGAGACCCAGTACTTC.

The CDR3 loop is CASSQGVAPSTDTQYF. CDR3 DNA sequence: TGTGCCAGCAGCCAGGGGGTGGCGCCTAGCACAGATACGCAGTATTTT. This chain joins TRBV4-2 and TRBJ2-3; D may correspond to TRBD1 or TRBD2 (5 bases each). Germline V CDR1 and CDR2: LGHNA, YNFKEQ. The V and J ends lost 3 bases and 0 bases respectively, with 13 bases between them. The CDR3 has 16 amino acids.

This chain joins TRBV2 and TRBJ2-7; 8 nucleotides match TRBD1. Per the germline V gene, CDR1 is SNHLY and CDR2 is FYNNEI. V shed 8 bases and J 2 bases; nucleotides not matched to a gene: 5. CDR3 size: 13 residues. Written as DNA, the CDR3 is TGTGCCAGCGGGGGACAGGCCGCCTACGAGCAGTACTTC. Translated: CASGGQAAYEQYF.

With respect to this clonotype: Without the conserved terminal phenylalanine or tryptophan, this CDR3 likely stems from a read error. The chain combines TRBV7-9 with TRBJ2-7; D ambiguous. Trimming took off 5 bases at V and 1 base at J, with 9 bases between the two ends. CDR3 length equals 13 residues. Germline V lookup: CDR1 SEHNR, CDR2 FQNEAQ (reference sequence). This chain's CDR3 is CASSRDRSYEQYL. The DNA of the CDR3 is TGTGCCAGCAGCCGTGACCGGTCCTACGAGCAGTACCTC.

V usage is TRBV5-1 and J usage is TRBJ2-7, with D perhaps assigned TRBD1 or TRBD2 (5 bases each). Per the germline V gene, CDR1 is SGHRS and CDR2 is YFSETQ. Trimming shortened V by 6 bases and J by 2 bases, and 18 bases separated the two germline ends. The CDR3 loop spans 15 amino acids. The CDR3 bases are TGCGCCAGCAACCGGGACCCGGAAATCCCCTACGAGCAGTACTTC. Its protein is CASNRDPEIPYEQYF. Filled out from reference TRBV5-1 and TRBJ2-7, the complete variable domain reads KAGVTQTPRYLIKTRGQQVTLSCSPISGHRSVSWYQQTPGQGLQFLFEYFSETQRNKGNFPGRFSGRQFSNSRSEMNVSTLELGDSALYLCASNRDPEIPYEQYFGPGTRLTVT.

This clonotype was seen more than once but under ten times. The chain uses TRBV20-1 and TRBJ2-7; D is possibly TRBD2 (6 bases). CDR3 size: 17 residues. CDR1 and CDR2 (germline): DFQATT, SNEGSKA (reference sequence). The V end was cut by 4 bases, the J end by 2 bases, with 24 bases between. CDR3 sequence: CSATGAGGTHYPYEQYF. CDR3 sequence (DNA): TGCAGTGCTACCGGTGCTGGGGGGACTCACTACCCCTACGAGCAGTACTTC.

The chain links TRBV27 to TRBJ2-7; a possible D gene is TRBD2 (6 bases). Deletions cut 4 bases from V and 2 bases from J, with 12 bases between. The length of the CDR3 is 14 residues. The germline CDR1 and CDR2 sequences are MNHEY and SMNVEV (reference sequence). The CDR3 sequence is CASSYGGNPYEQYF. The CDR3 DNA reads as TGTGCCAGCAGTTACGGCGGGAACCCCTACGAGCAGTACTTC.

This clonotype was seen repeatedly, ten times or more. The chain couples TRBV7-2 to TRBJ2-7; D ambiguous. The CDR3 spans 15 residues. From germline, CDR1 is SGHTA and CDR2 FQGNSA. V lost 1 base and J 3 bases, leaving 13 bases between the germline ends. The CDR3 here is CASSLVGAGVYEQYF. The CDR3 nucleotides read TGTGCCAGCAGCTTAGTCGGCGCAGGAGTCTACGAGCAGTACTTC. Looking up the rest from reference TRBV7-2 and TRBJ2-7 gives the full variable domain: GAGVSQSPSNKVTEKGKDVELRCDPISGHTALYWYRQSLGQGLEFLIYFQGNSAPDKSGLPSDRFSAERTGGSVSTLTIQRTQQEDSAVYLCASSLVGAGVYEQYFGPGTRLTVT.

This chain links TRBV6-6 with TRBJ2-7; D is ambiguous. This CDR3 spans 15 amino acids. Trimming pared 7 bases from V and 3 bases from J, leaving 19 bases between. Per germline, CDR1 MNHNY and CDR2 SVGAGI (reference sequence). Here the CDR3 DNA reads TGTGCCAGCACCGATGGGGAAGCCCGGGTCTACGAGCAGTACTTC. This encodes CASTDGEARVYEQYF.

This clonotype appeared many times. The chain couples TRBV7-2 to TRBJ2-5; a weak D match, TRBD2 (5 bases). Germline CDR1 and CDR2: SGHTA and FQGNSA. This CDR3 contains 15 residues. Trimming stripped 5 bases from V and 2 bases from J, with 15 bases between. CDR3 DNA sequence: TGTGCCAGCAGCCCTAGCCCAGTTGGACAAGAGACCCAGTACTTC. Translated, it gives CASSPSPVGQETQYF.

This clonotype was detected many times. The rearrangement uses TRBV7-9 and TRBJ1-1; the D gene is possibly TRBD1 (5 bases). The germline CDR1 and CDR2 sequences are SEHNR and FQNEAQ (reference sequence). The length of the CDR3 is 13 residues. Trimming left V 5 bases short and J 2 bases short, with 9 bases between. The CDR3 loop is CASSPQVNTEAFF. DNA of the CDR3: TGTGCCAGCAGCCCACAGGTTAACACTGAAGCTTTCTTT.

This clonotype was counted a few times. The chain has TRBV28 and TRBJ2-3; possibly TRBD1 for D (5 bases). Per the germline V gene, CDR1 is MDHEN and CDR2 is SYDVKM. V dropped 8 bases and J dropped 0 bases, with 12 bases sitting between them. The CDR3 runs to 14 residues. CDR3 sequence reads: CASGAGTSTDTQYF. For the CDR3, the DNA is TGTGCCAGCGGGGCAGGAACGAGCACAGATACGCAGTATTTT.

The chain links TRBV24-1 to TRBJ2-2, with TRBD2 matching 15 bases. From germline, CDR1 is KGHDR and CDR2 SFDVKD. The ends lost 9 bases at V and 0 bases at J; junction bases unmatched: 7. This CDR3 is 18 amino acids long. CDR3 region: CATAGTSGRTTNTGELFF. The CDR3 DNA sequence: TGTGCCACCGCTGGGACTAGCGGGAGGACCACGAACACCGGGGAGCTGTTTTTT.

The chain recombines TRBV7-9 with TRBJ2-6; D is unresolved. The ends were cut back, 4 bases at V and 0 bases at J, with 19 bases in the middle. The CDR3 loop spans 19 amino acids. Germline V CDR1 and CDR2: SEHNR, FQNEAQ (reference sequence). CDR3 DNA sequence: TGTGCCAGCAGCTCCCCCCTCCTCGGAGTTGACTCTGGGGCCAACGTCCTGACTTTC. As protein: CASSSPLLGVDSGANVLTF.

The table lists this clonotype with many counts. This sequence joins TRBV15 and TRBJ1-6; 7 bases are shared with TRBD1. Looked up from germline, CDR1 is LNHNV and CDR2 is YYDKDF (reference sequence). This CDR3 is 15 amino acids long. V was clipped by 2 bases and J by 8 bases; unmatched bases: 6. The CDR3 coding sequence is TGTGCCACCAGCAGACGGACAGGAGAAGATTCACCCCTCCACTTT. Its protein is CATSRRTGEDSPLHF.

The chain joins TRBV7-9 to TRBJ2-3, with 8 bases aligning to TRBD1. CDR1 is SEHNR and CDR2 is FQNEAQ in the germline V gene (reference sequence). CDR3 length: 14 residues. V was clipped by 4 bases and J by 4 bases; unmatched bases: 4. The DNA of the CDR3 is TGTGCCAGCAGCTGGACAGGGACGGCAGATACGCAGTATTTT. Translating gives CASSWTGTADTQYF.

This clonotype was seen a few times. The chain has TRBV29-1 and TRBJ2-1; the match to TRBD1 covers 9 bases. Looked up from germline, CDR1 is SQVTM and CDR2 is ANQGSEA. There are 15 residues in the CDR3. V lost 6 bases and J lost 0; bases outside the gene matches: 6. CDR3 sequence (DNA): TGCAGCGTCGAGGGACAGGGACTCTCCTACAATGAGCAGTTCTTC. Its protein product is CSVEGQGLSYNEQFF.

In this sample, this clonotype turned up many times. DNA for the CDR3: TGCAGCGTTGGGGGCGAGCGGAACAATGAGCAGTTCTTC. Residues: CSVGGERNNEQFF. This rearrangement joins TRBV29-1 to TRBJ2-1; D possibly matches TRBD1 or TRBD2 (5 bases each). There are 13 residues in the CDR3. The V end lost 4 bases, the J end lost 5 bases, and 12 bases lay between the germline ends. Germline CDR1 is SQVTM and CDR2 is ANQGSEA.

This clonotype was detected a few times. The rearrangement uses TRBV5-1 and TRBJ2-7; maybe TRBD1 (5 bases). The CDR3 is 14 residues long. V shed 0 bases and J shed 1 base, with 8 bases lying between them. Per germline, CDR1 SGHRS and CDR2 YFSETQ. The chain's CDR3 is CASSLGQPSYEQYF. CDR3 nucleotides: TGCGCCAGCAGCTTGGGACAGCCATCCTACGAGCAGTACTTC.

In DNA, the CDR3 is TGTGCCAGTAGTATAGATAGCCCGGGACTAGGAGCAGATACGCAGTATTTT. Amino acids: CASSIDSPGLGADTQYF. The chain carries TRBV19 and TRBJ2-3; 8 nucleotides match TRBD2. Germline CDR1 reads LNHDA; CDR2 reads SQIVND (reference sequence). The CDR3 length is 17 residues. The V and J ends lost 0 bases and 4 bases, in that order; junction bases with no gene match: 9.

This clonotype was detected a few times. The CDR3, as DNA: TGTGCCAGCAGCCAAGACGGCTCCACCGGGGAGCTGTTTTTT. It encodes CASSQDGSTGELFF. The chain links TRBV3-1 to TRBJ2-2; D unclear. Germline-derived CDR1 and CDR2 are LGHDT and YNNKEL (reference sequence). The CDR3 has 14 amino acids. Trimming cost V 0 bases and J 4 bases, with 6 bases left between them.

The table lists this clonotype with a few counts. The CDR3 is CASSWRTGVNEQFF. The CDR3 nucleotides are TGTGCCAGCAGCTGGAGGACAGGGGTAAATGAGCAGTTCTTC. The rearrangement joins TRBV7-8 to TRBJ2-1; TRBD1 matches 9 bases. Germline V gives CDR1 SGHVS, CDR2 FQNEAQ. V trimming: 4 bases; J trimming: 7 bases; junction bases outside the gene matches: 5. The CDR3 is made up of 14 amino acids.

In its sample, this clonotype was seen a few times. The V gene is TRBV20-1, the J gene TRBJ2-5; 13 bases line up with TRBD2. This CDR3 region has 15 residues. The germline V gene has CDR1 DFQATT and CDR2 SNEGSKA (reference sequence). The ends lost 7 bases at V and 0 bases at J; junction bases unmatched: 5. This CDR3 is CSVPGLAGHQETQYF. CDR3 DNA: TGCAGTGTCCCGGGACTAGCGGGACACCAAGAGACCCAGTACTTC.

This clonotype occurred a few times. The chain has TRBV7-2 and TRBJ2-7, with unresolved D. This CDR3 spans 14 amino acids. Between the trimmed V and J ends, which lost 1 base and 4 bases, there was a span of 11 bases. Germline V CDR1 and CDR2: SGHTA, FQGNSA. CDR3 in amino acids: CASSLVELGYEQYF. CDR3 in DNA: TGTGCCAGCAGCTTAGTTGAGCTTGGTTACGAGCAGTACTTC.

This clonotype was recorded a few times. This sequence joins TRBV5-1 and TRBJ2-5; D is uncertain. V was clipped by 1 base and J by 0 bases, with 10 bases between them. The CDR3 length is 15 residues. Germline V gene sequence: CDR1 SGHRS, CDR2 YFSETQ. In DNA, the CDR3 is TGCGCCAGCAGCTTGTCAGGAAACTACCAAGAGACCCAGTACTTC. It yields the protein CASSLSGNYQETQYF.

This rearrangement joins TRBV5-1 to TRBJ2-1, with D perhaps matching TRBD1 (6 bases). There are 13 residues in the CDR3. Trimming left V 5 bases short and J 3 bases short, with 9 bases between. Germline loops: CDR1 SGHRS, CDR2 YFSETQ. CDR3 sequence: CASSEDSYNEQFF. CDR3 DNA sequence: TGCGCCAGCAGTGAGGACAGCTACAATGAGCAGTTCTTC. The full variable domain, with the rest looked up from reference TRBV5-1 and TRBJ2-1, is KAGVTQTPRYLIKTRGQQVTLSCSPISGHRSVSWYQQTPGQGLQFLFEYFSETQRNKGNFPGRFSGRQFSNSRSEMNVSTLELGDSALYLCASSEDSYNEQFFGPGTRLTVL.

The CDR3, as DNA: TGTGCCAGCAGCTTTAGGACGGCTACCTACAATGAGCAGTTCTTC. It specifies CASSFRTATYNEQFF. This sequence joins TRBV7-2 and TRBJ2-1; D not certain. CDR3 length: 15 residues. The germline V gene encodes CDR1 SGHTA and CDR2 FQGNSA. Trimming cost V 3 bases and J 2 bases, with 11 bases left between them.

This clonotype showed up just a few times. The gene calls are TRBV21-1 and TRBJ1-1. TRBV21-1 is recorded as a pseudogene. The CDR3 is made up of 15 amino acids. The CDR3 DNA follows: TGTGCCAGCAGCCCCCGGGGAGGGTGGATCACTGAAGCTTTCTTT. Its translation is CASSPRGGWITEAFF.